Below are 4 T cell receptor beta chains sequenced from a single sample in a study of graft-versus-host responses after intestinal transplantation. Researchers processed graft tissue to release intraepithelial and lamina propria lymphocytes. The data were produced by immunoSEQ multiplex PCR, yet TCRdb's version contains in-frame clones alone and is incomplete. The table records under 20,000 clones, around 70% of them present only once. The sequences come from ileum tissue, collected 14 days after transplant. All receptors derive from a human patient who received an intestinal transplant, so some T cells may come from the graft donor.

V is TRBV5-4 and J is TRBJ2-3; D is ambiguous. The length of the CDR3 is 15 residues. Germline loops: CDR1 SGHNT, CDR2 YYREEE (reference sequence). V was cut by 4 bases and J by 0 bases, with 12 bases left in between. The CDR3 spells CASSNLLTSTDTQYF. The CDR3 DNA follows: TGTGCCAGCAGCAACCTACTCACTAGCACAGATACGCAGTATTTT.

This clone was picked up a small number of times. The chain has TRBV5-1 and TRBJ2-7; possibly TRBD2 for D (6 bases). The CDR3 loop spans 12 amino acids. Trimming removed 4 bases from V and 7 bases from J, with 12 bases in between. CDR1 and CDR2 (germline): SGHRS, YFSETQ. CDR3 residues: CASSRTREEQYF. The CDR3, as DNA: TGCGCCAGCAGCCGCACCCGGGAGGAGCAGTACTTC.

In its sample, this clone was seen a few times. CDR3 coding DNA: TGTGCCTGGAAAGGGGATTCCTATGGCTACACCTTC. It specifies CAWKGDSYGYTF. The V and J genes are TRBV30 and TRBJ1-2; TRBD1 is a possible D gene (5 bases). Germline assignment: CDR1 GTSNPN and CDR2 SVGIG (reference sequence). With 4 bases removed from V and 4 bases from J, the gap between germline ends came to 10 bases. This CDR3 is built from 12 residues.

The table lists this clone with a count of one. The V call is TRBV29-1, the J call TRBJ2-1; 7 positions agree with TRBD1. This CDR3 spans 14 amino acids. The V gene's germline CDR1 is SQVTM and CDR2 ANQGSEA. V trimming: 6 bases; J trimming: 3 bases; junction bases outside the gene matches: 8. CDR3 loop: CSVSSDRDYNEQFF. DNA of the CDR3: TGCAGCGTCAGCAGCGACAGGGACTACAATGAGCAGTTCTTC.